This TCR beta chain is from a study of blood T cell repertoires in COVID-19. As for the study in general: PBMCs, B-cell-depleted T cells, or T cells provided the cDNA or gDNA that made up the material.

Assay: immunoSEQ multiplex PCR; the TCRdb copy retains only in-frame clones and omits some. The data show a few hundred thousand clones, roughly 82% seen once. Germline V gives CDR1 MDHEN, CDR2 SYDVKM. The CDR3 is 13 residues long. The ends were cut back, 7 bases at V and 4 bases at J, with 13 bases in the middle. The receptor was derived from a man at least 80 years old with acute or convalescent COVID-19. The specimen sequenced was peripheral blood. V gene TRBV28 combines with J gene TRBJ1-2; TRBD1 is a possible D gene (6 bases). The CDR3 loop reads CASTEGGFYGYTF. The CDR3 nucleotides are TGTGCCAGCACCGAGGGGGGGTTCTATGGCTACACCTTC.